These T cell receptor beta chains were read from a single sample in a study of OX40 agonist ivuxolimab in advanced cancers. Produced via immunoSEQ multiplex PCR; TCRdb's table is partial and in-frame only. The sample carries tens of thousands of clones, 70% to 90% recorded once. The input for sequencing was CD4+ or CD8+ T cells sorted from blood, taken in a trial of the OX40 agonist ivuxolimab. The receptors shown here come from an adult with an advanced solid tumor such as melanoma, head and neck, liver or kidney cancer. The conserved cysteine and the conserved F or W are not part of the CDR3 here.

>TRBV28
ASSFIQARRTEAF
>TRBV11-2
ASSLAAGATNEKLF
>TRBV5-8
ASSLRGQTNYGYT
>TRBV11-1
ASSLRAVGGRFEAF
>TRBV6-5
ASSYSSSGRSEQY
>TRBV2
ASSSDRGTEAF
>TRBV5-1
ASSHAEVRSYNEQF
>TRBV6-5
ASSRGRIYGYT
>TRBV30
AWSWGLQAYGYT
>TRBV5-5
ASSIAGTAIYNEQF
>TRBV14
ASSHLGATTYEQY
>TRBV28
ASSLFAEAF
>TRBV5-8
ASTYGTVSYGYT
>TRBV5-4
ASNLGGSARTGELF
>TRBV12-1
ASSLHLAESYEQY
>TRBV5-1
ASSRGTGGNSYEQY
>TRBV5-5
ASCEALVGSGNTIY
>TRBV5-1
ASSLEGSSSYNEQF
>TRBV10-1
ASSGGMPETQY
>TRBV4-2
ASSLGGGANNEQF
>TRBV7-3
ASSIGTSGADTQY
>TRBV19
ASSPEGHVGEKTQY
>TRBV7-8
ASSSLVGFDEKLF
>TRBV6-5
ASSKRTITDTQY
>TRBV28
ASSLNRGLSYT
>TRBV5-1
ASSPDGVNQPQH
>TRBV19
ASTASLPDTQY
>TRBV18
ASSPPSGGLQETQY
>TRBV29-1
SVPRGAAQITQY
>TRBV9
ASSVLGLAPTDTQY
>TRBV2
ASSDRSRGNYEQY
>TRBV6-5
ASSYSWGAGSYEQY
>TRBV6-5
ASSRTGGSYEQY
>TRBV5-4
ASSTYQGNNEQF
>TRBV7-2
ASSFQGAGELF
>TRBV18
ASAEGYEQY
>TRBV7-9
ASSFLTGVYTDTQY
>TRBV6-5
ASRGWTEAF
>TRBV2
ASSPRDVPTEAF
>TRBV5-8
ASSLRVYSNQPQH
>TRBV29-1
SVRGQISSYEQY
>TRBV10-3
AISEGLAAYNEQF
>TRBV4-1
ASSQDAAFSGANVLT
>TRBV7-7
ASSLGGAGRQETQY